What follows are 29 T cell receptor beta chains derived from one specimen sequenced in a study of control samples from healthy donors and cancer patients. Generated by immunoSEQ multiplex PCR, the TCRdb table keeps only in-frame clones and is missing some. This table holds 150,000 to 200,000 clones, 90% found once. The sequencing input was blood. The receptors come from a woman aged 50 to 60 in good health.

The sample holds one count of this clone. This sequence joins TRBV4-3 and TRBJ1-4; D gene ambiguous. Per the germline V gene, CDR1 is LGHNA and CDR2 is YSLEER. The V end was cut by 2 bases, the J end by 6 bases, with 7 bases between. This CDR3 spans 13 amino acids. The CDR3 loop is CASSQFLDEKLFF. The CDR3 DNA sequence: TGCGCCAGCAGCCAATTCTTAGATGAAAAACTGTTTTTT.

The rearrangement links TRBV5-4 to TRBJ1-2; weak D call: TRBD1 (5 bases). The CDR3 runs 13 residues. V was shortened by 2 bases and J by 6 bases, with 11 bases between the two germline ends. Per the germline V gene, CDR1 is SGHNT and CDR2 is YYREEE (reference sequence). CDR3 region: CASSFREGHGYTF. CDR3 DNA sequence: TGTGCCAGCAGCTTCAGGGAAGGCCATGGCTACACCTTC.

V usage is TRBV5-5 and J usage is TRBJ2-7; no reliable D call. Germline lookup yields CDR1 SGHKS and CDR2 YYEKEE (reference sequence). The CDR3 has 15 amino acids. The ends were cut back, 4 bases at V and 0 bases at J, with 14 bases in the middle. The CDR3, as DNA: TGTGCCAGCAGCCTTAGTGATCAGAGCTCCTACGAGCAGTACTTC. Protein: CASSLSDQSSYEQYF.

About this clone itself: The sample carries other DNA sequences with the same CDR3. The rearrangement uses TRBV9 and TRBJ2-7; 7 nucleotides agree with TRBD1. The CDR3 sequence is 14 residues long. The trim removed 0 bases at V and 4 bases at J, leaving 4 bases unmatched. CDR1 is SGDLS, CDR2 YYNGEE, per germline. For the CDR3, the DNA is TGTGCCAGCAGCGTAGGACAGGGAGCGTACGAGCAGTACTTC. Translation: CASSVGQGAYEQYF.

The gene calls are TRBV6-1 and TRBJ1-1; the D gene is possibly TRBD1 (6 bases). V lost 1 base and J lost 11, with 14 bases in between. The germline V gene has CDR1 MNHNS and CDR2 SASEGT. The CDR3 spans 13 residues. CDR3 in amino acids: CASSEVAGAGAFF. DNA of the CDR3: TGTGCCAGCAGTGAAGTGGCGGGGGCCGGGGCTTTCTTT.

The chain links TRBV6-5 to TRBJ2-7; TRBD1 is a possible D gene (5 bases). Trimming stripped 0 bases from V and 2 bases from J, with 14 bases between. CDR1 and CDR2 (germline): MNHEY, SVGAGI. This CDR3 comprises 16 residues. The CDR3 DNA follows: TGTGCCAGCAGTTACTCGATTAGGCAGGGTCCCTACGAGCAGTACTTC. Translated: CASSYSIRQGPYEQYF.

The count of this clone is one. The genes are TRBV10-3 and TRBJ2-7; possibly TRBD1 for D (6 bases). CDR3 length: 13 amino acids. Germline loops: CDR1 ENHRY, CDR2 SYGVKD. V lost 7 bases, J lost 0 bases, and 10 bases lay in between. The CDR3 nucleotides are TGTGCCATCAATACAGGGATCTCCTACGAGCAGTACTTC. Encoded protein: CAINTGISYEQYF.

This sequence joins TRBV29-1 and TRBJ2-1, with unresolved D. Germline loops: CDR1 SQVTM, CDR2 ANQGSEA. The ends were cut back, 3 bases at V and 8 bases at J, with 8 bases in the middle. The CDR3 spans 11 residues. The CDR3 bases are TGCAGCGTTGATGGTAGGGATGAGCAGTTCTTC. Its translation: CSVDGRDEQFF.

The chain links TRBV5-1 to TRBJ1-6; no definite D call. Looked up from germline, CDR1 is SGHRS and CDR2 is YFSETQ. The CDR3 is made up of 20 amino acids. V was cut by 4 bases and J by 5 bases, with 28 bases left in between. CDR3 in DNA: TGCGCCAGCAGCCCCCCCCGAGGAAGCGGCGGTCGGTTTAATAATTCACCCCTCCACTTT. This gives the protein CASSPPRGSGGRFNNSPLHF.

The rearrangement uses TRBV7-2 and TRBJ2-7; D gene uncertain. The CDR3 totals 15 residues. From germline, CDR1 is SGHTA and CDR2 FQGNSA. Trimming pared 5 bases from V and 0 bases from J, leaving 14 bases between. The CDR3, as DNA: TGTGCCAGCAGCCCACCGGTGGCCAGCTCCTACGAGCAGTACTTC. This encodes CASSPPVASSYEQYF.

Here the CDR3 DNA reads TGTGCCAGCAGCTCCAGCAGGGCCTCCTTTTATGGCTACACCTTC. Residues: CASSSSRASFYGYTF. This rearrangement joins TRBV7-8 to TRBJ1-2; possible D gene TRBD1, 5 bases. With 4 bases removed from V and 5 bases from J, the gap between germline ends came to 17 bases. CDR3 size: 15 residues. Germline V gene data show CDR1 as SGHVS and CDR2 as FQNEAQ.

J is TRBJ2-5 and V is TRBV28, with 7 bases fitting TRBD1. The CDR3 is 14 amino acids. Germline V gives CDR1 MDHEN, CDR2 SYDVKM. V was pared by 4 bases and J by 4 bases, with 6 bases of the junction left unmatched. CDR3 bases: TGTGCCAGCAGTTCCCCCCAGGGGGTAGAGACCCAGTACTTC. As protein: CASSSPQGVETQYF.

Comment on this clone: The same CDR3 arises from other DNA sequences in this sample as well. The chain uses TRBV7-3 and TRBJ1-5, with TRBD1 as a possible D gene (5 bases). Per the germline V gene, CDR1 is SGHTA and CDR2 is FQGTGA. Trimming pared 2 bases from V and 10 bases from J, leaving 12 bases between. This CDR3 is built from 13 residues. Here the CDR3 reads CASSLGGRQPQHF. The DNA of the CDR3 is TGTGCCAGCAGCTTAGGGGGACGTCAACCCCAGCATTTT.

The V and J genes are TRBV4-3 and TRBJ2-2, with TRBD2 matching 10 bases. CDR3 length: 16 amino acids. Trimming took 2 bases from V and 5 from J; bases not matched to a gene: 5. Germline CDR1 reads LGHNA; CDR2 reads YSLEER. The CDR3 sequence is CASSQQASGGTGELFF. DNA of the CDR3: TGCGCCAGCAGCCAACAAGCTAGCGGGGGTACCGGGGAGCTGTTTTTT.

This chain's CDR3 is CASSITPGIQYF. The CDR3 DNA reads TGTGCCAGTAGTATCACTCCCGGCATTCAGTACTTC. The V and J genes are TRBV19 and TRBJ2-4; D unresolved. V lost 3 bases, J lost 9 bases, and 9 bases lay in between. The CDR3 extends over 12 amino acids. Germline V gene lookup returns CDR1 LNHDA and CDR2 SQIVND (reference sequence).

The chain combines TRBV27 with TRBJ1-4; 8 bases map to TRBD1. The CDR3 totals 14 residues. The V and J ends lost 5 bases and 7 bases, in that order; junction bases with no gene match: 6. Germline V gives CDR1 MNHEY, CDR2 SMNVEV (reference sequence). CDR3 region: CASSTDRDGEKLFF. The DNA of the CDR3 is TGTGCCAGCAGTACGGACAGGGACGGTGAAAAACTGTTTTTT.

The CDR3 nucleotides are TGCGCCAGCAGCTTGGTTTCCCCAGGTGGTGGCTACACCTTC. Residues: CASSLVSPGGGYTF. The chain has TRBV5-1 and TRBJ1-2; D uncertain. This CDR3 spans 14 amino acids. V lost 0 bases and J lost 7, with 13 bases in between. CDR1 is SGHRS and CDR2 is YFSETQ in the germline V gene.

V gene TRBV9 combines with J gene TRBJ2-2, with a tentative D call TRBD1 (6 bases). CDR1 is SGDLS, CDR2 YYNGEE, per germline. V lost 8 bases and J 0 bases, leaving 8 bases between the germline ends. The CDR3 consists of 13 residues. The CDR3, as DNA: TGTGCCAGTCAGGGGCCGAACACCGGGGAGCTGTTTTTT. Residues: CASQGPNTGELFF.

The CDR3 region has the DNA TGTGCCAGCAGCTTAAACCGCTACGAGCAGTACTTC. Encoded protein: CASSLNRYEQYF. The rearrangement uses TRBV7-6 and TRBJ2-7; D gene uncertain. From germline, CDR1 is SGHVS and CDR2 FNYEAQ. The V gene lost 2 bases and the J gene lost 3 bases, with 5 bases spanning the gap. The CDR3 spans 12 residues. The full variable domain, in which reference TRBV7-6 and TRBJ2-7 provide the parts outside the CDR3, is GAGVSQSPRYKVTKRGQDVALRCDPISGHVSLYWYRQALGQGPEFLTYFNYEAQQDKSGLPNDRFSAERPEGSISTLTIQRTEQRDSAMYRCASSLNRYEQYFGPGTRLTVT.

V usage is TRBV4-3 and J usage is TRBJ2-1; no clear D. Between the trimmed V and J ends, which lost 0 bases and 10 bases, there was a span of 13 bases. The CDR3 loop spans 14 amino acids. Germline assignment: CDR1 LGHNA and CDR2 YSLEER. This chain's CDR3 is CASSQDFHIGEQFF. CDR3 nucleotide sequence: TGCGCCAGCAGCCAAGATTTTCATATCGGGGAGCAGTTCTTC.

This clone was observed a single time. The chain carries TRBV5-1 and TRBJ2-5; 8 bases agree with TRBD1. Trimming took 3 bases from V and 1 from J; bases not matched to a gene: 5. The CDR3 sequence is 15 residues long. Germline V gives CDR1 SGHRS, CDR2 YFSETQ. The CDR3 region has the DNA TGCGCCAGCAGCTCTCGACAGGGGTTCCAAGAGACCCAGTACTTC. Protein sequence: CASSSRQGFQETQYF.

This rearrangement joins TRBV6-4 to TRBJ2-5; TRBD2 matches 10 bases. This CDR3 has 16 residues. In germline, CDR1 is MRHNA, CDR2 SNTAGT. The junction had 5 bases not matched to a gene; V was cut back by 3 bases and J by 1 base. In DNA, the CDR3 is TGTGCCAGCAGTGAAGGGGCTAGCGGGGGCCAAGAGACCCAGTACTTC. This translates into CASSEGASGGQETQYF.

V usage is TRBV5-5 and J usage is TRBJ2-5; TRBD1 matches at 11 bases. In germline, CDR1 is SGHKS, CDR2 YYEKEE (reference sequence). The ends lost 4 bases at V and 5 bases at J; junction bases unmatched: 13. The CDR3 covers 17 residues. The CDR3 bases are TGTGCCAGCAGCGACCTGGACAGGGGGCTCGGTTTTGAGACCCAGTACTTC. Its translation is CASSDLDRGLGFETQYF.

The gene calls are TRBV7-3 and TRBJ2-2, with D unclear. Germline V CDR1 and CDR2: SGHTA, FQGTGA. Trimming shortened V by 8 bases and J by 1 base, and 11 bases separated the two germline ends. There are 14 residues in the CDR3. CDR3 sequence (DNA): TGTGCCAGCCGGGCTGGGCTGAACACCGGGGAGCTGTTTTTT. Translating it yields CASRAGLNTGELFF.

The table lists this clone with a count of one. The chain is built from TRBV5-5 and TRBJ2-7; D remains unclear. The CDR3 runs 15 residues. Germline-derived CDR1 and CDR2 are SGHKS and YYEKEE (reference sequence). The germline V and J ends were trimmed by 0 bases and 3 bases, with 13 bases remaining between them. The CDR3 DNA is TGTGCCAGCAGCTTGGTGATGATGGCAAGCTACGAGCAGTACTTC. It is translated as CASSLVMMASYEQYF.

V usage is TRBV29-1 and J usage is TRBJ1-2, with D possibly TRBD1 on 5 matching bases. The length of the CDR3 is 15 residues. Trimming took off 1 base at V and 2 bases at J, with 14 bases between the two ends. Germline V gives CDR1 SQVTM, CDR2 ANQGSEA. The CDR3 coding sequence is TGCAGCGTTGAAGGTTTTATGGGGCGCAACTATGGCTACACCTTC. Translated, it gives CSVEGFMGRNYGYTF.

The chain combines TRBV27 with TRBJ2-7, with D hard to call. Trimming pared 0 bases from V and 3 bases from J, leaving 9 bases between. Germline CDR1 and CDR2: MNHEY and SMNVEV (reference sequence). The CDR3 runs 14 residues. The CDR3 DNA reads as TGTGCCAGCAGTTTATCCACAGCTGACTACGAGCAGTACTTC. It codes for CASSLSTADYEQYF.

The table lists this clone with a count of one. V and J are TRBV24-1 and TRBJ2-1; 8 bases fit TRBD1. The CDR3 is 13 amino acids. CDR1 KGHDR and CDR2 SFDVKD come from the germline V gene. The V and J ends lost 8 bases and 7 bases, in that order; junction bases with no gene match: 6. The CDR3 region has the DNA TGTGCCACCACCCAGGGGGCGTGGAATGAGCAGTTCTTC. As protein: CATTQGAWNEQFF.

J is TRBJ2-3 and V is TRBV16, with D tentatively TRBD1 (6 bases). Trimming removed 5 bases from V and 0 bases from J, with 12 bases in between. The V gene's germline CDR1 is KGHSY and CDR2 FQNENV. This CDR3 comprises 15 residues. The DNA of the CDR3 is TGTGCCAGCAGCAACGGACAGTCTAGCACAGATACGCAGTATTTT. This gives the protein CASSNGQSSTDTQYF.